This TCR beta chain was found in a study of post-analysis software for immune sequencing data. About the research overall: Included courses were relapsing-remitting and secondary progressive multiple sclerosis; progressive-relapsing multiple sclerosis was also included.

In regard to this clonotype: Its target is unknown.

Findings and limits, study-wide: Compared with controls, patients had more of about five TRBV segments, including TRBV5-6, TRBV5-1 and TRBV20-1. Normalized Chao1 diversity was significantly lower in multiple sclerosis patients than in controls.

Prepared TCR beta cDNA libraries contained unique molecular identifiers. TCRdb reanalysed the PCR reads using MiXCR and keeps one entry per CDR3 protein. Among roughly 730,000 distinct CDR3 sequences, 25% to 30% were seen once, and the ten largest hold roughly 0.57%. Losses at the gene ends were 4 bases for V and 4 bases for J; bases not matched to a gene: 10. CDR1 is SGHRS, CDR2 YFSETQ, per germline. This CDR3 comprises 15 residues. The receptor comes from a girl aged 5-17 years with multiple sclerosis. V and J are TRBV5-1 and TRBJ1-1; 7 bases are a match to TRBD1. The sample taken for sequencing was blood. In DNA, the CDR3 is TGCGCCAGCAGCACGGGACAGAGGAAGACCACTGAAGCTTTCTTT. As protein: CASSTGQRKTTEAFF.